A selection of T cell receptor beta chains follows, all from one sample in a study of early T cells in non-severe SARS-CoV-2 infection. A single record per CDR3 protein comes from TCRdb applying MiXCR to the 5' RACE reads. The sample consists of under 95,000 distinct CDR3 sequences, 12% of them appearing once. The source material was whole blood. Source of these receptors: an adult who was a healthcare worker with PCR-confirmed SARS-CoV-2 infection or an uninfected control (not recorded which). Each CDR3 is given with its conserved first and last residue. The D gene is left open where the match is weak. The size entry is marked missing in some rows and otherwise reads once, few, many or a size class.

NA	NA	TRBV3-1	TRBJ1-1	CASTDTGLSNTEAIF	TGTGCCAGCACCGACACTGGGCTTTCGAACACTGAAGCTATCTTT
NA	NA	TRBV5-1	TRBJ2-1	CASSLVVAESYNEQFF	TGCGCCAGCAGCTTGGTTGTAGCTGAGTCCTACAATGAGCAGTTCTTC
NA	TRBD2	TRBV29-1	TRBJ2-7	CSVGGGGPYEQYF	TGCAGCGTTGGGGGCGGGGGTCCTTACGAGCAGTACTTC
few	NA	TRBV18	TRBJ2-5	CASSPGRDETQYF	TGTGCCAGCTCACCGGGGCGGGACGAGACCCAGTACTTC
NA	TRBD2	TRBV27	TRBJ2-7	CASAGLAGGLYEQYF	TGTGCCAGCGCTGGACTAGCGGGAGGGCTCTACGAGCAGTACTTC
NA	NA	TRBV4-1	TRBJ1-1	CASRQESPRNTEAFF	TGCGCCAGCCGACAGGAATCCCCCAGAAACACTGAAGCTTTCTTT
few	TRBD2	TRBV2	TRBJ2-1	CATGRIAGGTEQFF	TGTGCCACCGGTCGGATAGCGGGAGGCACTGAGCAGTTCTTC
NA	NA	TRBV7-9	TRBJ1-1	CASGAGWAEAFF	TGTGCCAGCGGGGCAGGGTGGGCTGAAGCTTTCTTT
NA	TRBD1	TRBV20-1	TRBJ2-7	CSATGTGDEQYF	TGCAGTGCTACCGGGACAGGCGACGAGCAGTACTTC
NA	TRBD2	TRBV10-2	TRBJ2-2	CASSVPNSGFLGENTGELFF	TGCGCCAGCAGTGTCCCGAATAGCGGGTTTTTGGGGGAGAACACCGGGGAGCTGTTTTTT
few	NA	TRBV12-3/TRBV12-4	TRBJ1-2	CASSLQGTIPYGYTF	TGTGCCAGCAGTTTACAGGGGACGATACCCTATGGCTACACCTTC
NA	TRBD2	TRBV11-2	TRBJ2-2	CASSLGSGRTGELFF	TGTGCCAGCAGCTTAGGGAGCGGGAGGACCGGGGAGCTGTTTTTT
few	NA	TRBV2	TRBJ2-1	CASSEYSHSSYNEQFF	TGTGCCAGCAGTGAATATTCTCACAGCTCCTACAATGAGCAGTTCTTC
many	NA	TRBV6-5	TRBJ2-7	CASSYSTGSSYEQYF	TGTGCCAGCAGTTACTCAACAGGGTCCTCCTACGAGCAGTACTTC
many	NA	TRBV12-3/TRBV12-4	TRBJ1-1	CASTYLGANTEAFF	TGTGCCAGCACTTATTTGGGGGCGAACACTGAAGCTTTCTTT
few	NA	TRBV5-4	TRBJ1-5	CASSVDGVSQPQHF	TGTGCCAGCAGCGTTGACGGCGTAAGTCAGCCCCAGCATTTT
few	NA	TRBV7-9	TRBJ2-7	CASSQPGDSSYEQYF	TGTGCCAGCAGCCAGCCAGGCGACAGCTCCTACGAGCAGTACTTC
few	NA	TRBV18	TRBJ1-1	CASSTRAENTEAFF	TGTGCCAGCTCTACCAGAGCGGAGAACACTGAAGCTTTCTTT
many	NA	TRBV12-3/TRBV12-4	TRBJ2-7	CASSLSDSYEQYF	TGTGCCAGCAGTTTATCGGACTCCTACGAGCAGTACTTC
NA	NA	TRBV5-1	TRBJ2-3	CASSLFGQGRDTQYF	TGCGCCAGCAGCTTGTTTGGGCAGGGGCGAGATACGCAGTATTTT
many	NA	TRBV19	TRBJ2-5	CASSTWSSEGLETQYF	TGTGCCAGTAGTACCTGGAGTAGTGAAGGCCTGGAGACCCAGTACTTC
few	NA	TRBV9	TRBJ2-5	CASSVGIGEKTQYF	TGTGCCAGCAGCGTAGGAATAGGGGAAAAGACCCAGTACTTC
NA	NA	TRBV9	TRBJ2-3	CASSVDIGARAGTQYF	TGTGCCAGCAGCGTAGATATCGGGGCCCGGGCGGGTACGCAGTATTTT
many	NA	TRBV6-4	TRBJ2-5	CASPLSDQATQGETQYF	TGTGCCAGCCCTCTTTCAGATCAGGCTACCCAGGGGGAGACCCAGTACTTC
many	TRBD2	TRBV5-6	TRBJ2-7	CASSLSGVRYEQYF	TGTGCCAGCAGCCTCAGCGGGGTGAGGTACGAGCAGTACTTC
many	NA	TRBV29-1	TRBJ2-5	CSVQETQYF	TGCAGCGTGCAAGAGACCCAGTACTTC
NA	TRBD1	TRBV7-8	TRBJ1-2	CASSSPQGLGYTF	TGTGCCAGCAGCTCGCCACAGGGGCTTGGCTACACCTTC
few	NA	TRBV25-1	TRBJ1-1	CASSELEIRGAEAFF	TGTGCCAGCAGTGAATTGGAGATTAGGGGCGCTGAAGCTTTCTTT
many	TRBD2	TRBV5-1	TRBJ2-1	CASTKIPGLAVDNEQFF	TGCGCCAGCACCAAAATTCCGGGACTAGCGGTAGACAATGAGCAGTTCTTC
NA	NA	TRBV11-3	TRBJ2-1	CASSSGLLGNEQFF	TGTGCCAGCAGCTCGGGACTTCTCGGGAATGAGCAGTTCTTC
NA	TRBD2	TRBV10-2	TRBJ2-3	CASRLAGGRGTDTQYF	TGCGCCAGCAGACTAGCGGGGGGGCGTGGCACAGATACGCAGTATTTT
NA	TRBD2	TRBV11-2	TRBJ2-7	CASSLVERGPYEQYF	TGTGCCAGCAGCTTAGTCGAGCGGGGGCCCTACGAGCAGTACTTC
NA	NA	TRBV10-3	TRBJ1-1	CAISESDRMNTEAFF	TGTGCCATCAGTGAGTCAGACCGCATGAACACTGAAGCTTTCTTT
many	TRBD1	TRBV6-1	TRBJ2-1	CASRGGTGPGNEQFF	TGTGCCAGCAGAGGTGGGACAGGGCCAGGCAATGAGCAGTTCTTC
NA	TRBD2	TRBV7-6	TRBJ2-1	CASSLLYAGDSNEQFF	TGTGCCAGCAGCTTATTATATGCGGGAGATAGCAATGAGCAGTTCTTC
NA	NA	TRBV12-3/TRBV12-4	TRBJ2-2	CASHLRGDTGELFF	TGTGCCAGCCACCTCAGGGGCGACACCGGGGAGCTGTTTTTT
NA	NA	TRBV3-1	TRBJ2-6	CASSQEQGPGANVLTF	TGTGCCAGCAGCCAAGAACAAGGCCCTGGGGCCAACGTCCTGACTTTC
many	NA	TRBV4-2	TRBJ1-1	CASSQEVGKTEAFF	TGTGCCAGCAGCCAGGAGGTGGGGAAAACTGAAGCTTTCTTT
NA	NA	TRBV5-1	TRBJ2-7	CASSTGPYDEQYF	TGCGCCAGCAGTACCGGACCCTACGACGAGCAGTACTTC
many	NA	TRBV29-1	TRBJ1-4	CSVRSATNEKLFF	TGCAGCGTTCGCTCTGCAACTAATGAAAAACTGTTTTTT
many	NA	TRBV29-1	TRBJ2-3	CSSGTRLDTQYF	TGCAGCTCCGGGACTCGACTAGATACGCAGTATTTT
many	TRBD2	TRBV18	TRBJ2-1	CASREGGPYNEQFF	TGTGCCAGCCGGGAGGGCGGCCCCTACAATGAGCAGTTCTTC
many	NA	TRBV20-1	TRBJ1-1	CSAQRNTEAFF	TGCAGTGCTCAGAGGAACACTGAAGCTTTCTTT
few	NA	TRBV18	TRBJ2-5	CASSPPSGQETQYF	TGTGCCAGCTCACCACCTTCAGGGCAAGAGACCCAGTACTTC
NA	NA	TRBV5-5	TRBJ2-3	CATRPEGDTQYF	TGTGCCACCCGGCCCGAGGGCGATACGCAGTATTTT
NA	NA	TRBV24-1	TRBJ1-5	CATSAQHNQPQHF	TGTGCCACCAGTGCACAGCACAATCAGCCCCAGCATTTT
NA	NA	TRBV7-9	TRBJ1-2	CASSSALGRSGYTF	TGTGCCAGCAGCTCTGCTTTAGGCAGAAGTGGCTACACCTTC
many	NA	TRBV4-1	TRBJ1-1	CASSQGTAHTMNTEAFF	TGCGCCAGCAGCCAAGGGACAGCCCACACCATGAACACTGAAGCTTTCTTT
few	NA	TRBV18	TRBJ1-5	CASSPEGGQKPQHF	TGTGCCAGCTCACCCGAGGGGGGCCAAAAGCCCCAGCATTTT
few	TRBD1	TRBV5-1	TRBJ2-3	CASSTGQGVTDTQYF	TGCGCCAGCAGCACCGGACAGGGGGTGACAGATACGCAGTATTTT
few	NA	TRBV4-1	TRBJ2-1	CASSQVLVSEQFF	TGCGCCAGCAGCCAAGTTCTGGTGAGTGAGCAGTTCTTC
many	TRBD1	TRBV7-2	TRBJ1-1	CASSLGTGVNTEAFF	TGTGCCAGCAGCTTAGGAACAGGGGTGAACACTGAAGCTTTCTTT
many	NA	TRBV5-1	TRBJ2-7	CASSFSAIHRTAPASYEQYF	TGCGCCAGCAGCTTTTCAGCGATTCATAGGACAGCGCCTGCCTCCTACGAGCAGTACTTC
NA	TRBD1	TRBV20-1	TRBJ2-5	CSARGQGEETQYF	TGCAGTGCTAGGGGACAGGGGGAAGAGACCCAGTACTTC